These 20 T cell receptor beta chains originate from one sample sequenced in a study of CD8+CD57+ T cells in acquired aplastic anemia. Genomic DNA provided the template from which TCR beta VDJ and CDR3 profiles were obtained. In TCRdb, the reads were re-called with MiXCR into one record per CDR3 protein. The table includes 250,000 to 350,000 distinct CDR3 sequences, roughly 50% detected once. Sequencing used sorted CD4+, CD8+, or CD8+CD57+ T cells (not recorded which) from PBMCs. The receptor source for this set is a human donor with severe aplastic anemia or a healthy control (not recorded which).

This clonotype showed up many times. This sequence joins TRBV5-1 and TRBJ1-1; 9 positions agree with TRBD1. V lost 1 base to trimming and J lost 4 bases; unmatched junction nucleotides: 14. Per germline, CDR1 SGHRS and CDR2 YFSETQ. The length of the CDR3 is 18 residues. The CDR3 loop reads CASSLRSRTGVRGTEAFF. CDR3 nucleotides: TGCGCCAGCAGCTTGAGATCCAGGACAGGGGTGAGGGGCACTGAAGCTTTCTTT.

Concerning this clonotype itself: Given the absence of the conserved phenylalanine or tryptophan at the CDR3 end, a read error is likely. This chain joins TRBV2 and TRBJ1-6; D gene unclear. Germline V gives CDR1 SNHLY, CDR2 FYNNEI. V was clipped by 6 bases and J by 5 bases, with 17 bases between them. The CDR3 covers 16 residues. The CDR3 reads CASSPKPGVDNSPLHL. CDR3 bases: TGTGCCAGCAGCCCTAAGCCTGGGGTGGATAATTCACCCCTCCACTTG.

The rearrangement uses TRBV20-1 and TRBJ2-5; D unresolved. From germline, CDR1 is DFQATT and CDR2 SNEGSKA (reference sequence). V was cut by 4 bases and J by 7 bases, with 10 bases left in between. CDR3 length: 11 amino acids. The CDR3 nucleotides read TGCAGTGCTAACTCCCCAGGGACCCAGTACTTC. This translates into CSANSPGTQYF.

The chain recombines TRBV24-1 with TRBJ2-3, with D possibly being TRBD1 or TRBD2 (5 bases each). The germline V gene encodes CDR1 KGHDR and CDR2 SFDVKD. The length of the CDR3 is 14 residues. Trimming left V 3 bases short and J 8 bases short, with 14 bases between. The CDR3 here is CATSDRGRAGTQYF. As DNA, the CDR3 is TGTGCCACCAGTGATCGGGGCAGGGCGGGTACGCAGTATTTT.

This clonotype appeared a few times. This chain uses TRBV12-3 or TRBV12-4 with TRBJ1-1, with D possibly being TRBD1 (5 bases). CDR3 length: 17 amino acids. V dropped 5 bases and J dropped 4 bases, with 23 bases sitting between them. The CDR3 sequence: CASSPTRLGVRPTEAFF. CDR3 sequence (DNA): TGTGCCAGCAGTCCTACTCGGTTGGGGGTGCGACCCACTGAAGCTTTCTTT.

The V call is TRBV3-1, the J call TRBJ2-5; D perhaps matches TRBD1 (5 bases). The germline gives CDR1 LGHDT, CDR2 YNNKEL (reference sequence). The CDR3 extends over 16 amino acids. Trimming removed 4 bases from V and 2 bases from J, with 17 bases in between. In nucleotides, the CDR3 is TGTGCCAGCAGCCCACTCCCCCAGGGAAGTCAAGAGACCCAGTACTTC. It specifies CASSPLPQGSQETQYF.

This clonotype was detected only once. The CDR3 loop is CASGDLEGLFF. The CDR3 region has the DNA TGTGCCAGCGGGGACCTGGAGGGGCTGTTTTTT. The chain joins TRBV2 to TRBJ2-2; possibly TRBD2 for D (6 bases). From germline, CDR1 is SNHLY and CDR2 FYNNEI. V shed 8 bases and J shed 13 bases, with 14 bases lying between them. The CDR3 is 11 amino acids.

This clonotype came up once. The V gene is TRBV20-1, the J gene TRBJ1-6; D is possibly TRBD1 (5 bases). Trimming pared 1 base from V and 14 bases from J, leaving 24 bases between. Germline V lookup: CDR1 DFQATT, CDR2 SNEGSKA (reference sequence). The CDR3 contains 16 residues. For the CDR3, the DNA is TGCAGTGCTAGAGCTGCCTTATTGGGCGAGGGGCTCACCCTCCACTTT. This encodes CSARAALLGEGLTLHF.

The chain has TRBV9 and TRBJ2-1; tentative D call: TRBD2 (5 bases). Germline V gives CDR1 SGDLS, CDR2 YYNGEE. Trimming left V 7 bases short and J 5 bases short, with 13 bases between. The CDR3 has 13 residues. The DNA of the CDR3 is TGTGCCAGCGGCTTCGGGGTGAACAATGAGCAGTTCTTC. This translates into CASGFGVNNEQFF.

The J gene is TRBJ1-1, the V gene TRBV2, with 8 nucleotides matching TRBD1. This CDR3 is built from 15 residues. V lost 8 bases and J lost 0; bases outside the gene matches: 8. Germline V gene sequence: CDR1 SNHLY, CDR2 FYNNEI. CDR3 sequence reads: CASAGGAKMNTEAFF. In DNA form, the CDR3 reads TGTGCCAGCGCAGGGGGCGCGAAAATGAACACTGAAGCTTTCTTT.

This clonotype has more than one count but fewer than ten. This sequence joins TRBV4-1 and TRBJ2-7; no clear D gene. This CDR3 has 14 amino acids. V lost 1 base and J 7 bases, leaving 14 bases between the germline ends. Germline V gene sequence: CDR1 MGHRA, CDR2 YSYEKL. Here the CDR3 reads CASSQAVTGWEQYF. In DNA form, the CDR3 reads TGCGCCAGCAGCCAAGCAGTAACCGGTTGGGAGCAGTACTTC.

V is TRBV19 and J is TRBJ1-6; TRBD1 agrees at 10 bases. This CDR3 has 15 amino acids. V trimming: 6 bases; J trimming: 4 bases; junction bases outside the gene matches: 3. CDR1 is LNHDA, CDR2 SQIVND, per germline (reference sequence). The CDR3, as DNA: TGTGCCAGTAGGACAGGGGGCGCATATAATTCACCCCTCCACTTT. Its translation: CASRTGGAYNSPLHF.

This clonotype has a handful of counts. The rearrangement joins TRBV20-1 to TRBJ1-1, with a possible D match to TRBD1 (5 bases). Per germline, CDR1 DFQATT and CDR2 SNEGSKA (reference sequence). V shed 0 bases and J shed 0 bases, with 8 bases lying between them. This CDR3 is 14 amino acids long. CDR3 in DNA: TGCAGTGCTAGAGATGGGACCATGAACACTGAAGCTTTCTTT. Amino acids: CSARDGTMNTEAFF.

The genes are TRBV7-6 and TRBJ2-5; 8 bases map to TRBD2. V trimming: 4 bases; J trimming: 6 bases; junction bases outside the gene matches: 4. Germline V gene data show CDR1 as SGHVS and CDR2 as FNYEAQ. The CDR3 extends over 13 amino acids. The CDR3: CASSSGGFKTQYF. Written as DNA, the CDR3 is TGTGCCAGCAGCTCGGGAGGGTTCAAGACCCAGTACTTC.

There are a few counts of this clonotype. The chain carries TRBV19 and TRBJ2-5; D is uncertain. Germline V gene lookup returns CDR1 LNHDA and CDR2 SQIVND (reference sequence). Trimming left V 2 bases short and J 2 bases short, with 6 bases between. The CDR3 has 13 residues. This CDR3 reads CASSIKRQETQYF. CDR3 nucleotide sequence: TGTGCCAGTAGTATAAAGCGACAAGAGACCCAGTACTTC. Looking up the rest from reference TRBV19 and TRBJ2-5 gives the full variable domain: DGGITQSPKYLFRKEGQNVTLSCEQNLNHDAMYWYRQDPGQGLRLIYYSQIVNDFQKGDIAEGYSVSREKKESFPLTVTSAQKNPTAFYLCASSIKRQETQYFGPGTRLLVL.

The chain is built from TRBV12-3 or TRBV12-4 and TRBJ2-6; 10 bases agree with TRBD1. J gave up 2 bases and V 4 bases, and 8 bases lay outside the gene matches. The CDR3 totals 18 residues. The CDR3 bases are TGTGCCAGCAGTTCCCCCGGGACAGGGGCACCTGGGGCCAACGTCCTGACTTTC. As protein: CASSSPGTGAPGANVLTF.

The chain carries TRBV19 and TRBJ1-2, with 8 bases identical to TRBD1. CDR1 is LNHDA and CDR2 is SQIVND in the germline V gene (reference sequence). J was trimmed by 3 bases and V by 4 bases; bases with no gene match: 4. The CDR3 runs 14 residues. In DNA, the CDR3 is TGTGCCAGTAGTACTCCGGGACAGGACTATGGCTACACCTTC. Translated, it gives CASSTPGQDYGYTF.

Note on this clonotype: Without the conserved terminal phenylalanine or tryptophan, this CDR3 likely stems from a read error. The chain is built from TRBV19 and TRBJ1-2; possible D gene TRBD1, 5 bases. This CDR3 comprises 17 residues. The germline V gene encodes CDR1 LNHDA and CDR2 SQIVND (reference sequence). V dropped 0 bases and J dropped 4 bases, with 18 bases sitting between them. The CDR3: CASSIDLPSRQLYGYTL. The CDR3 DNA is TGTGCCAGTAGTATAGATCTTCCCTCCCGACAGCTCTATGGCTACACCCTC.

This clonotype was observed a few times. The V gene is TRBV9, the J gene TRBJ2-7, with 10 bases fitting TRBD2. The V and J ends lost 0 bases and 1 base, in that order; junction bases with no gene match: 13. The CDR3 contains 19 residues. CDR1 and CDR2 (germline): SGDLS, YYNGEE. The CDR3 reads CASSVAFGTSDVGSYEQYF. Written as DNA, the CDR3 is TGTGCCAGCAGCGTAGCTTTCGGGACTAGCGACGTTGGGTCCTACGAGCAGTACTTC.

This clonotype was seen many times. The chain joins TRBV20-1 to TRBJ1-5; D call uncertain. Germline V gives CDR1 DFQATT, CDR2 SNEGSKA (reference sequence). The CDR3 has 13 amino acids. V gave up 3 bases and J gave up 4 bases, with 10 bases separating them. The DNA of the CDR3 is TGCAGTGCTAGGGTCGGAGGTAATCAGCCCCAGCATTTT. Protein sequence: CSARVGGNQPQHF.